This T cell receptor beta chain was sequenced for a study of breast tumors, draining lymph nodes, adjacent tissues. Trimming took 0 bases from V and 5 from J, leaving 11 bases between them. The CDR3 totals 14 residues. Germline CDR1 reads LNHNV; CDR2 reads YYDKDF (reference sequence). This clonotype came up many times. What it binds is not known. Breast cancer patients provided tissue from their axillary draining lymph nodes. Each CDR3 protein gets one entry after TCRdb re-called the multiplex PCR reads with MiXCR. The sample holds some 130,000 distinct CDR3 sequences, around 20% seen once. Study-wide results and caveats: Data fit most tumor T cells coming from lymph node, expanding in tumor. Luminal-like breast cancer showed significantly higher tumor–nontumor repertoire similarity than basal-like.

The sequenced sample was axillary lymph node tissue. The sequence derives from a female donor with breast cancer. Some clones in this sample may be carry-over from other donors' samples. The chain combines TRBV15 with TRBJ2-7; possibly TRBD1 for D (5 bases). The CDR3 sequence is CATSRDVAGHEQYF. The CDR3 DNA sequence: TGTGCCACCAGCAGAGATGTGGCAGGGCACGAGCAGTACTTC.